This TCR beta chain was sequenced in a study of T cell therapy after organ transplantation. Overall study: Of around 10 patients, eight responded clinically and two did not. Notes on the study in general: Minimal repertoire change after therapy followed marked pretherapy expansions in nonresponders. Pretherapy CD8 clonality inversely correlated with its fold change after therapy. Antirejection and antiviral medication effects could not be assessed.

This clone showed up just once. Its matching antigen is unknown. This table comes from immunoSEQ multiplex PCR, and its TCRdb copy is limited to in-frame clones, with some not included. The sample carries about 50,000 clones, approximately 94% recorded once. CDR1 and CDR2 from the germline V gene are SGHRS and YFSETQ. V was trimmed by 4 bases and J by 2 bases, leaving 15 bases between them. The CDR3 covers 15 residues. The specimen was CD8+ T cells from blood, collected before autologous CMV-specific T cell therapy. This TCR derives from a human patient who had received a solid organ transplant and had CMV disease. The gene calls are TRBV5-1 and TRBJ1-2, with D possibly TRBD1 on 6 matching bases. As DNA, the CDR3 is TGCGCCAGCAGCACAGGGTATTCTATCAACTATGGCTACACCTTC. Encoded protein: CASSTGYSINYGYTF.